The text below deals with one T cell receptor beta chain. Its antigen is still unknown. This sample is part of a study of shared clonotypes between healthy human individuals. The CDR3 is 18 amino acids. The authors distributed each subset's genomic DNA evenly over several immunoSEQ plates. Method: immunoSEQ multiplex PCR; TCRdb's copy keeps in-frame clones and lacks some. The table shows 2 million to 2.5 million clones, with roughly 93% occurring only once. Study-wide results and limits: Compared with memory subsets, naive subsets generally had larger estimated richness. Only blood was sampled; tissue repertoires likely differ.

The sequenced material came from naive CD4+ T cells from PBMCs. Stated subset: CD45RA+ positively selected. This chain uses TRBV21-1 with TRBJ2-1. TRBV21-1 is an annotated pseudogene. This TCR was sampled from a young man in good health. Some clones in this sample may be carry-over from other donors' samples. CDR3 DNA: TGTGCCAGCAGCAAAGTAAGGGGGCGGGAGTGGGCCTACAATGAGCAGTTCTTC. The encoded protein is CASSKVRGREWAYNEQFF.